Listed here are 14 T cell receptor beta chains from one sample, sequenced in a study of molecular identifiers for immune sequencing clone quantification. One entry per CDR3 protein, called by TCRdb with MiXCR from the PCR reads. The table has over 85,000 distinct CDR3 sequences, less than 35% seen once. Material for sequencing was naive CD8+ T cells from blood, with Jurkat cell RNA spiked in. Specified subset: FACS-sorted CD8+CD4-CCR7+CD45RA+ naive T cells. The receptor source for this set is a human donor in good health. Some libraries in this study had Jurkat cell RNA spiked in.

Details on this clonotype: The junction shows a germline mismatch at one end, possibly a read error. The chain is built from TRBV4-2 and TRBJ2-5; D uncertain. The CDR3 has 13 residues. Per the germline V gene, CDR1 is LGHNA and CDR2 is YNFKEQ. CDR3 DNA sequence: TGTGCCAGCAGCCAAGGCAGCCAAGAGACCCAGAACTTC. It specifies CASSQGSQETQNF.

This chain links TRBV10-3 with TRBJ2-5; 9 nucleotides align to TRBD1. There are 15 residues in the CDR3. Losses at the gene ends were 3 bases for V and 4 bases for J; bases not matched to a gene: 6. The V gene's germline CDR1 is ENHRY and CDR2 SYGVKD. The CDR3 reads CAISDAGTGPETQYF. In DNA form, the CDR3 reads TGTGCCATCAGTGATGCCGGGACAGGGCCAGAGACCCAGTACTTC.

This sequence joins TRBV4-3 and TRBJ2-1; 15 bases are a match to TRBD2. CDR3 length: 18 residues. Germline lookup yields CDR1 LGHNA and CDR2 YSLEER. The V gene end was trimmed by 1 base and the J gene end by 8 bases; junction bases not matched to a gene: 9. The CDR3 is CASSQARTSGGASDEQFF. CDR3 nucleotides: TGCGCCAGCAGCCAAGCCCGGACTAGCGGGGGGGCCAGCGATGAGCAGTTCTTC.

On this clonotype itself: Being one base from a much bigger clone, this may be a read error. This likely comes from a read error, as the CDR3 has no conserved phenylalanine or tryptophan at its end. The chain's CDR3 is CASSLGPGATYEQYI. The DNA of the CDR3 is TGTGCCAGCAGCTTGGGGCCGGGAGCAACCTACGAGCAGTACATC. This chain uses TRBV5-3 with TRBJ2-7, with D perhaps matching TRBD2 (6 bases). TRBV5-3 is annotated as an ORF whose role is uncertain. CDR3 length equals 15 residues.

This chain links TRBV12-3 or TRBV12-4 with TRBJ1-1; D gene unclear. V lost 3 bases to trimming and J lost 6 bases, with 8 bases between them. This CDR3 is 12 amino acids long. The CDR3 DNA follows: TGTGCCAGCAGTTTCTTGGGTGCTGAAGCTTTCTTT. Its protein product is CASSFLGAEAFF.

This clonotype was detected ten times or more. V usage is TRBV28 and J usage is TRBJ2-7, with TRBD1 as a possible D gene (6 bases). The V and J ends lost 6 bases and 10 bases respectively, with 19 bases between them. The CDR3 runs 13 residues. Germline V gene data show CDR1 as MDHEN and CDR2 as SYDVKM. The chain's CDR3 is CASSAGPEGEQYF. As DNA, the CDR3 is TGTGCCAGCAGCGCAGGGCCCGAGGGGGAACAGTACTTC.

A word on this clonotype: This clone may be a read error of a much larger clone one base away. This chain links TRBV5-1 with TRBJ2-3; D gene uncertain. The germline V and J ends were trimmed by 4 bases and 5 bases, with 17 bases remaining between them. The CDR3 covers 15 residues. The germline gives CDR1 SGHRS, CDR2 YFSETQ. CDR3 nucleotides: TGCGCCAGCAGCATGGAACAGCCTCAGAGAGATACGCAGTATTTT. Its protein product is CASSMEQPQRDTQYF. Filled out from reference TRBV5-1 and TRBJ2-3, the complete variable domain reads KAGVTQTPRYLIKTRGQQVTLSCSPISGHRSVSWYQQTPGQGLQFLFEYFSETQRNKGNFPGRFSGRQFSNSRSEMNVSTLELGDSALYLCASSMEQPQRDTQYFGPGTRLTVL.

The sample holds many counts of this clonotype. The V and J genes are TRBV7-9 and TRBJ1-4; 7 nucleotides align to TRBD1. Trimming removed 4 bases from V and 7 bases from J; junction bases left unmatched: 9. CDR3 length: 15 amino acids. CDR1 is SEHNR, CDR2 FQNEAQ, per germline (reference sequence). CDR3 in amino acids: CASSSGGDRSEKLFF. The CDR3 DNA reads TGTGCCAGCAGCTCCGGTGGGGACAGATCTGAAAAACTGTTTTTT.

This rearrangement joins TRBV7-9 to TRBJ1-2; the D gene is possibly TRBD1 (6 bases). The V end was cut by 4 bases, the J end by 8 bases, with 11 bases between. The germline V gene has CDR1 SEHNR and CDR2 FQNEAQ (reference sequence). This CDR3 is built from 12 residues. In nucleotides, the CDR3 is TGTGCCAGCAGCTCAGACAGGTTGGGCTACACCTTC. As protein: CASSSDRLGYTF.

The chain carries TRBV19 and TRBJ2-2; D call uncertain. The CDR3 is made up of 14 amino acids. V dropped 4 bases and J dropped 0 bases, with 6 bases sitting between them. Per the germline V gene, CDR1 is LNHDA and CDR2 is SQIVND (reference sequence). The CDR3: CASSSTANTGELFF. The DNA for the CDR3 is TGTGCCAGTAGTAGTACAGCGAACACCGGGGAGCTGTTTTTT.

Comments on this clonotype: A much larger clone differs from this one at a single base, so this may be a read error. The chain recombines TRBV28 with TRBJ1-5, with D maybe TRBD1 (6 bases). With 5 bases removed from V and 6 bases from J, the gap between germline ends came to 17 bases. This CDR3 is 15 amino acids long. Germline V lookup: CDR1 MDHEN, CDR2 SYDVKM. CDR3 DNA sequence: TGTGCCAGCAGTATACCCGGACAGCCCAGTCAGCCCCAGCATTTT. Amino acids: CASSIPGQPSQPQHF.

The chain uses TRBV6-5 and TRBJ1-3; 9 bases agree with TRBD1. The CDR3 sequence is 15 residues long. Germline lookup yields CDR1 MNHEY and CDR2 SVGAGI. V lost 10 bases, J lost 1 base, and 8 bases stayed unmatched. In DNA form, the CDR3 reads TGTGCCACCGCCGGGACAGGGAGTTCTGGAAACACCATATATTTT. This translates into CATAGTGSSGNTIYF.

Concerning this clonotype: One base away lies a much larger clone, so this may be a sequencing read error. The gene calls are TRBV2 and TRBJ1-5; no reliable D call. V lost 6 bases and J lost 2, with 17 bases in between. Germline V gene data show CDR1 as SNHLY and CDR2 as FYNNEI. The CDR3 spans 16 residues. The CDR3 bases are TGTGCCAGCAGGCTGTACACCTACGGTGGCAATCAGCCCCAGCATTTT. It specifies CASRLYTYGGNQPQHF.

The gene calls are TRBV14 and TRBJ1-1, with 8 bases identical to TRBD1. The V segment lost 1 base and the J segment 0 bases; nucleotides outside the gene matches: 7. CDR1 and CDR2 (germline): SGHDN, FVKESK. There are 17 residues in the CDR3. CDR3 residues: CASSQGGTGLMNTEAFF. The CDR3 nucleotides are TGTGCCAGCAGCCAAGGGGGGACAGGTCTAATGAACACTGAAGCTTTCTTT. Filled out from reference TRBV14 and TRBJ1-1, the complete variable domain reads EAGVTQFPSHSVIEKGQTVTLRCDPISGHDNLYWYRRVMGKEIKFLLHFVKESKQDESGMPNNRFLAERTGGTYSTLKVQPAELEDSGVYFCASSQGGTGLMNTEAFFGQGTRLTVV.